The present TCR beta chain was sequenced within a study of Tregs in tolerant kidney transplant recipients. Study in general: Related graft donors supplied nonmyeloablative bone marrow transplants, and mixed chimerism was transient.

The CDR3 runs 14 residues. V was cut by 3 bases and J by 9 bases, with 14 bases left in between. The germline CDR1 and CDR2 sequences are MGHRA and YSYEKL. Study-level points and caveats: In tolerant patients, donor-specific Tregs outgrew total Tregs, suggesting antigen-driven expansion. Changing PCR primers prevented nucleotide comparison between some patients' samples.

Libraries were prepared by immunoSEQ multiplex PCR; TCRdb keeps only in-frame clonotypes and omits some of them. The sample yields approximately 60,000 clones, about 98% seen once. Thawed PBMCs were FACS-sorted into unstimulated CD4+CD25+CD127- regulatory T cells, CD4+CD25- non-regulatory cells, CD4 and CD8 cells. This clone was recorded a few times. Antigen: not known. The specimen was Tregs from blood, collected before the transplant. This TCR was sampled from a human donor who received a combined kidney and bone marrow transplant. This chain joins TRBV4-1 and TRBJ2-2; D possibly corresponds to TRBD1 (6 bases). The CDR3 reads CASSQSRQAWELFF. CDR3 coding DNA: TGCGCCAGCAGCCAGAGTCGACAGGCCTGGGAGCTGTTTTTT.